The sequence of this TCR beta chain was determined in a study of T cell responses to AZD1222 COVID-19 vaccine. Concerning this clone itself: No antigen is known for it.

Overall study findings and caveats: The number of AZD1222 recipients seropositive at baseline was only 6 or 7. An increase in Spike-specific TCR breadth and depth was observed after two AZD1222 doses.

Using immunoSEQ multiplex PCR, the repertoire was profiled, and TCRdb retains in-frame clones only, with some absent. The sample lists fewer than 130,000 clones, nearly 90% occurring once. V shed 1 base, J shed 8 bases, and the junction held 5 bases outside the gene matches. The germline V gene has CDR1 SNHLY and CDR2 FYNNEI. This CDR3 is built from 15 residues. The receptor was isolated from an adult who received the AZD1222 COVID-19 vaccine. This chain joins TRBV2 and TRBJ2-1, with TRBD2 matching over 10 bases. Here the sequenced sample was peripheral blood, taken 28 days after the second AZD1222 dose. CDR3 DNA sequence: TGTGCCAGCAGTGAAGGGATAGCGGGAGGCTATGAGCAGTTCTTC. The encoded protein is CASSEGIAGGYEQFF.